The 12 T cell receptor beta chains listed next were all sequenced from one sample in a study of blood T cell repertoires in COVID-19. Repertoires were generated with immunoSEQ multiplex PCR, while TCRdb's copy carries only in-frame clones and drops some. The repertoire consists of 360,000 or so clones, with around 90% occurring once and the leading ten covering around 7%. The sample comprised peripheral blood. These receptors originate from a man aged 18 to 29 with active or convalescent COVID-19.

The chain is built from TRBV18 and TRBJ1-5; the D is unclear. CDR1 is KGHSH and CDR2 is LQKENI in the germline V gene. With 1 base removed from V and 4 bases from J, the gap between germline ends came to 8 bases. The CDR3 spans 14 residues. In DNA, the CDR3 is TGTGCCAGCTCACCACTGGGCAGTAATCAGCCCCAGCATTTT. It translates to CASSPLGSNQPQHF. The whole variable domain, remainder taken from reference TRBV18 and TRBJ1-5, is NAGVMQNPRHLVRRRGQEARLRCSPMKGHSHVYWYRQLPEEGLKFMVYLQKENIIDESGMPKERFSAEFPKEGPSILRIQQVVRGDSAAYFCASSPLGSNQPQHFGDGTRLSIL.

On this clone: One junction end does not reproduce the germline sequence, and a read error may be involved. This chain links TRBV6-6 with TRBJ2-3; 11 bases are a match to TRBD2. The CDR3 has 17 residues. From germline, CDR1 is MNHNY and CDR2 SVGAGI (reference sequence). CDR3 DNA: TGTGCCAGCAGTCGACTAGCGGGAACCTCTAGCACAGATACGCATTATTTT. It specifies CASSRLAGTSSTDTHYF.

The CDR3, as DNA: TGTACACAGTTCAAAAGGACAGAAGATAATTCACCCCTCCACTTT. Translation gives CTQFKRTEDNSPLHF. The chain couples TRBV6-5 to TRBJ1-6, with D possibly being TRBD1 (6 bases). The CDR3 covers 15 residues. CDR1 is MNHEY and CDR2 is SVGAGI in the germline V gene.

This chain's CDR3 is CASSPYGTSGVYEQYF. DNA of the CDR3: TGTGCCAGCAGTCCGTACGGGACTAGCGGTGTGTACGAGCAGTACTTC. The V gene is TRBV27, the J gene TRBJ2-7; 11 bases are shared with TRBD2. The germline V gene has CDR1 MNHEY and CDR2 SMNVEV (reference sequence). CDR3 length: 16 amino acids. Trimming took 5 bases from V and 4 from J; bases not matched to a gene: 10.

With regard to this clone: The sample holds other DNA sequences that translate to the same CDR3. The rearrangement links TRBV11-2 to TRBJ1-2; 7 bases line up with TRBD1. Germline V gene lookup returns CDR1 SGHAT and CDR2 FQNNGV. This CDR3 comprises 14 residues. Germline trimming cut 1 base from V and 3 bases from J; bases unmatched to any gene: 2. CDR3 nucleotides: TGTGCCAGCAGCTTAGGAGGGACAGACTATGGCTACACCTTC. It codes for CASSLGGTDYGYTF.

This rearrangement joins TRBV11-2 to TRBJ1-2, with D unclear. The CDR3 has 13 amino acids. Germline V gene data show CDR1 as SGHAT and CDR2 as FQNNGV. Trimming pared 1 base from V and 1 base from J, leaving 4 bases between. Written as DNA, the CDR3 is TGTGCCAGCAGCTTAGGTCTTAACTATGGCTACACCTTC. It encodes CASSLGLNYGYTF.

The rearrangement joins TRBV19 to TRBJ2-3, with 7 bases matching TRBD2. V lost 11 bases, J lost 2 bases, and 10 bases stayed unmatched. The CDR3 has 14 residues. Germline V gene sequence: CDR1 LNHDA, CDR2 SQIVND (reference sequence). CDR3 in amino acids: CAVGRATFTDTQYF. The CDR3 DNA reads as TGTGCCGTTGGGAGGGCCACATTCACAGATACGCAGTATTTT.

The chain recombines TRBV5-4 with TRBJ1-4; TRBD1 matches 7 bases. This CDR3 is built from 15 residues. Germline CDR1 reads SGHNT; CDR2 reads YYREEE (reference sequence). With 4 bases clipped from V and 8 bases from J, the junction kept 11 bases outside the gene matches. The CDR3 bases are TGTGCCAGCAGCAATAGACAGGGTGGTTTGGAAAAACTGTTTTTT. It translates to CASSNRQGGLEKLFF.

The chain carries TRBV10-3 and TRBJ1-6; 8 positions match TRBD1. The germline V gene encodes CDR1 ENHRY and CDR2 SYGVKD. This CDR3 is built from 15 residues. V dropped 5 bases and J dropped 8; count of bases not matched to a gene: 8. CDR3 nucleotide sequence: TGTGCCATCAGTCCCTGGACAGGGAACGATTCACCCCTCCACTTT. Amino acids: CAISPWTGNDSPLHF.

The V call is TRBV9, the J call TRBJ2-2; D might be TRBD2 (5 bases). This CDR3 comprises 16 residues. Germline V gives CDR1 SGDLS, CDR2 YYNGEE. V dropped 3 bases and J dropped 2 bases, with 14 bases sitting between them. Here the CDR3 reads CASSDSRAGNTGELFF. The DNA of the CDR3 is TGTGCCAGCAGCGACTCACGGGCGGGTAACACCGGGGAGCTGTTTTTT.

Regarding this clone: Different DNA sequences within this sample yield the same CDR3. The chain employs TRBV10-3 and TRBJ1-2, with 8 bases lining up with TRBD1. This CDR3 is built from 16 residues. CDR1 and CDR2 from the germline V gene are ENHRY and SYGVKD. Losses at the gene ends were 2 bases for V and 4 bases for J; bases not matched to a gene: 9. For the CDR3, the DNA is TGTGCCATCAGTGAGGACCCAGGACAGGGTGCCTATGGCTACACCTTC. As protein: CAISEDPGQGAYGYTF.

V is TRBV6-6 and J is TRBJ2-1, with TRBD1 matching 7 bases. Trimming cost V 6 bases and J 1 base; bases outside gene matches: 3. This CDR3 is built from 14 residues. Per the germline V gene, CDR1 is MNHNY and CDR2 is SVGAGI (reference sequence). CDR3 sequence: CASRPTGSYNEQFF. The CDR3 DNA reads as TGTGCCAGCAGACCGACAGGGTCCTACAATGAGCAGTTCTTC.